This section outlines one T cell receptor (beta chain) sequence together with its context. The target antigen is unknown. The PCR had 60 Vbeta and 13 Jbeta primers. The assay was immunoSEQ multiplex PCR, and TCRdb's table has in-frame clones only and misses some. The data contain approximately 88,000 clones, around 77% of them singletons. V was shortened by 3 bases and J by 9 bases, with 16 bases between the two germline ends. Per germline, CDR1 SGDLS and CDR2 YYNGEE. The CDR3 covers 15 residues. This sample was taken from a study of cytomegalovirus exposure and HLA in healthy donors. Findings and caveats of the study: Diagnosis of cytomegalovirus status made by the classifier reportedly showed high specificity and sensitivity. According to an earlier analysis, most TCR beta V segments yielded productive rearrangements about 90% or about 30% of the time.

The sequence derives from a man between 45 and 60 years old in good health and CMV-seropositive. V is TRBV9 and J is TRBJ1-6, with TRBD1 as a possible D gene (6 bases). The material sequenced was PBMCs. The CDR3 DNA sequence: TGTGCCAGCAGCGCGCACAGGGTATCGGGTTCACCCCTCCACTTT. Translated: CASSAHRVSGSPLHF.